These T cell receptor beta chains were read from a single sample in a study of T-cell memory formation after mild COVID-19. TCRdb called the 5' RACE reads again in MiXCR, with one record for every CDR3 protein. The profile shows fewer than 50,000 distinct CDR3 sequences, approximately 7% of them singletons. Sequencing was carried out using PBMCs or a T cell subset sorted from them (not recorded which). These receptor sequences come from an adult who had mild COVID-19 (a few samples of this study predate the infection). Cell type and time point are not known. CDR3s include the opening cysteine and the closing phenylalanine or tryptophan. A D gene is named only where the DNA matches it firmly. Some rows mark clone size as missing; the rest say once, few, many or name a class of expanded clone.

D gene	clone size	V gene	J gene	CDR3 length	CDR3 DNA	CDR3 protein
TRBD2	many	TRBV5-1	TRBJ2-7	13	TGCGCCAGCTCCGTCGGGGGGGCCTACGAGCAGTACTTC	CASSVGGAYEQYF
.	many	TRBV6-5	TRBJ1-5	15	TGTGCCAGCAGTCTCCGGGGCCGACCCAATCAGCCCCAGCATTTT	CASSLRGRPNQPQHF
.	.	TRBV2	TRBJ1-1	17	TGTGCCAGCAGTGAGGCCAGGGCAGTGGGTACACACACTGAAGCTTTCTTT	CASSEARAVGTHTEAFF
.	many	TRBV29-1	TRBJ1-2	13	TGCAGCGTTGTTTTATCAGAGAACTATGGCTACACCTTC	CSVVLSENYGYTF
.	few	TRBV19	TRBJ2-1	15	TGTGCCAGTAAGGGTAGAGGGAGCTCCTACAATGAGCAGTTCTTC	CASKGRGSSYNEQFF
.	few	TRBV6-5	TRBJ1-1	14	TGTGCCAGCAGTTACTCACGCACGAGGACTGAAGCTTTCTTT	CASSYSRTRTEAFF
.	few	TRBV11-2	TRBJ2-7	18	TGTGCCAGCAGCTTAGAGTCCCTTTATTTCAGGGGTACCTACGAGCAGTACTTC	CASSLESLYFRGTYEQYF
TRBD1	.	TRBV11-2	TRBJ1-2	15	TGTGCCAGCAGCTTAGATCCGAGGGGGCAGCATGGCTACACCTTC	CASSLDPRGQHGYTF
TRBD1	.	TRBV18	TRBJ2-7	15	TGTGCCAGCTCACCAGGAGGGACAGGGGTTGGCGAGCAGTACTTC	CASSPGGTGVGEQYF
.	.	TRBV7-9	TRBJ1-1	13	TGTGCCAGCAGCCCATGGGGGGACTCTGAAGCTTTCTTT	CASSPWGDSEAFF
.	many	TRBV6-2/TRBV6-3	TRBJ1-5	14	TGTGCCAGCAGTCTCACGGGGGGCACGAAGCCCCAGCATTTT	CASSLTGGTKPQHF
.	medium-sized	TRBV4-2	TRBJ2-2	16	TGTGCCAGCAGCCAATCGCGGGGCGCGAACACCGGGGAGCTGTTTTTT	CASSQSRGANTGELFF
TRBD1	.	TRBV2	TRBJ1-2	13	TGTGCCAGCAGCCGATGGGACAGCTATGGCTACACCTTC	CASSRWDSYGYTF
.	few	TRBV14	TRBJ1-5	16	TGTGCCAGCAGCCAAGAGAGAGGCTATAGCAATCAGCCCCAGCATTTT	CASSQERGYSNQPQHF
.	many	TRBV24-1	TRBJ2-7	15	TGTGCCACCAGTGAAGATTCCGGGGCAGACTACGAGCAGTACTTC	CATSEDSGADYEQYF
TRBD1	few	TRBV6-5	TRBJ1-1	12	TGTGCCACCACAGGGGCGAACACTGAAGCTTTCTTT	CATTGANTEAFF
TRBD1	.	TRBV6-6	TRBJ1-2	14	TGTGCCAGCAGTTACTCGACACAGGGGGGCGGCTACACCTTC	CASSYSTQGGGYTF
.	few	TRBV12-3/TRBV12-4	TRBJ1-6	13	TGTGCCAGCACCTTGGGGGGAAATTCACCCCTCCACTTT	CASTLGGNSPLHF
.	few	TRBV19	TRBJ2-3	14	TGTGCCAGTCGCTATTGGGACAGCACAGATACGCAGTATTTT	CASRYWDSTDTQYF
.	few	TRBV14	TRBJ2-1	16	TGTGCCAGCAGCCGGAATCTAGGAAACACCTACAATGAGCAGTTCTTC	CASSRNLGNTYNEQFF
.	many	TRBV20-1	TRBJ1-1	16	TGCAGTGCTAGAGATGGTGGGCGTTATTCGAACACTGAAGCTTTCTTT	CSARDGGRYSNTEAFF
.	many	TRBV6-5	TRBJ2-7	14	TGTGCCAGCAGTTACCGGGGAGGGGGCTACGAGCAGTACTTC	CASSYRGGGYEQYF
.	many	TRBV7-3	TRBJ2-3	13	TGTGCCAGCAGCCCCTACTTCCAAGATACGCAGTATTTT	CASSPYFQDTQYF
TRBD1	medium-sized	TRBV12-3/TRBV12-4	TRBJ2-6	14	TGTGCCAGCAGTCAGGGGGCTGGGGCCAACGTCCTGACTTTC	CASSQGAGANVLTF
.	few	TRBV4-2	TRBJ2-1	18	TGTGCCAGCAGCCAAGGGGGAGGAAGGGGAGGCATTTACAATGAGCAGTTCTTC	CASSQGGGRGGIYNEQFF
TRBD1	few	TRBV5-4	TRBJ2-1	15	TGTGCCAGCAGCCTGGGACAGGGGCACTGGAATGAGCAGTTCTTC	CASSLGQGHWNEQFF
.	once	TRBV5-1	TRBJ2-3	13	TGCGCCAGCAGTGGGGAGGGCACAGATACGCAGTATTTT	CASSGEGTDTQYF
.	many	TRBV6-6	TRBJ2-7	14	TGTGCCAGCACCCGGGGGAGCGGTTACTACGAGCAGTACTTC	CASTRGSGYYEQYF
.	.	TRBV12-3/TRBV12-4	TRBJ1-1	14	TGTGCCAGCAGTTTGGGACCCCAAGACCCTGAAGCTTTCTTT	CASSLGPQDPEAFF
TRBD1	few	TRBV5-4	TRBJ1-1	15	TGTGCCAGCAGCTTGGGGGACAGAATGAACACTGAAGCTTTCTTT	CASSLGDRMNTEAFF
TRBD2	many	TRBV9	TRBJ2-3	15	TGTGCCAGCAGCGCCGATCCCGGGAGGACAGATACGCAGTATTTT	CASSADPGRTDTQYF
TRBD1	.	TRBV5-4	TRBJ2-6	16	TGTGCCAGCAGCGTGGACAGGGTCTCTGGGGCCAACGTCCTGACTTTC	CASSVDRVSGANVLTF
TRBD2	many	TRBV7-9	TRBJ2-7	13	TGTGCCAGCAGCGCTGGGACTAGTAGAAAGCAGTACTTC	CASSAGTSRKQYF
TRBD2	.	TRBV7-3	TRBJ2-1	15	TGTGCCAGCAGCCCAGGGACTAGCGCTTACAATGAGCAGTTCTTC	CASSPGTSAYNEQFF
TRBD1	.	TRBV27	TRBJ1-5	15	TGTGCCAGCAGTCCGGGACAGGGGGCGAGTCAGCCCCAGCATTTT	CASSPGQGASQPQHF
.	many	TRBV29-1	TRBJ2-3	13	TGCAGCGTTGTTGAGCTAGACACAGATACGCAGTATTTT	CSVVELDTDTQYF
.	.	TRBV27	TRBJ2-5	14	TGTGCCATCTCGCCTCAGGGGCCTCAAGAGACCAAGTACTTC	CAISPQGPQETKYF
.	few	TRBV11-3	TRBJ2-2	12	TGTGCCAGCAGCCGAAAAGGCGGGGAGCTGTTTTTT	CASSRKGGELFF
.	.	TRBV4-2	TRBJ1-1	15	TGTGCCAGCAGCCAGCCCGACAGCATGAACGATGAAGCTTTCTTT	CASSQPDSMNDEAFF
TRBD1	.	TRBV15	TRBJ1-2	16	TGTGCCACCAGCCCCTGGGACAGGGCATCAGGCTATGGCTACACCTTC	CATSPWDRASGYGYTF
.	.	TRBV30	TRBJ1-2	12	TGTGCCTGGAGTGTACACGGGCAGGGCTACACCTTC	CAWSVHGQGYTF
.	.	TRBV19	TRBJ1-1	14	TGTGCCAGTAGTATACGAAGGAGGGTCGCTGAAGCTTTCTTT	CASSIRRRVAEAFF
TRBD1	.	TRBV5-6	TRBJ1-1	14	TGTGCCAGCAGCATAGGGACAGTGAACACTGAAGCTTTCTTT	CASSIGTVNTEAFF
TRBD2	.	TRBV9	TRBJ2-2	14	TGTGCCAGCAGCCCCCGGACTAGCGTCGGGGAGCTGTTTTTT	CASSPRTSVGELFF
TRBD1	many	TRBV2	TRBJ2-3	15	TGTGCCAGCAGTCGCTATGGACAGGGCACAGATACGCAGTATTTT	CASSRYGQGTDTQYF
.	many	TRBV5-6	TRBJ2-1	13	TGTGCCAGCAGGAATGACAGGTTCCATGAGCAGTTCTTC	CASRNDRFHEQFF
.	many	TRBV7-2	TRBJ1-1	14	TGTGCCAGCAAACTAGGTCCGGACAGCACTGAAGCTTTCTTT	CASKLGPDSTEAFF
.	many	TRBV3-1	TRBJ2-1	17	TGTGCCAGCAGCCAATCCCCGACTGCGGGACAATACAATGAGCAGTTCTTC	CASSQSPTAGQYNEQFF
.	.	TRBV2	TRBJ2-5	12	TGTGCCAGCAGTGAGGCCGGGGCGACCCAGTACTTC	CASSEAGATQYF
.	.	TRBV4-3	TRBJ1-1	15	TGCGCCAGCAGCCAAGATGCAGGGATGGACACTGAAGCTTTCTTT	CASSQDAGMDTEAFF
.	many	TRBV27	TRBJ2-7	14	TGTGCCAGCAGTCCTCGGGGAACCCACTACGAGCAGTACTTC	CASSPRGTHYEQYF
TRBD2	many	TRBV11-2	TRBJ2-3	16	TGTGCCAGCAGCTTAGTCCTAGCGGGGCCCACAGATACGCAGTATTTT	CASSLVLAGPTDTQYF